Included here is one T cell receptor (beta chain) sequence, with context. The length of the CDR3 is 16 residues. V lost 0 bases and J 3 bases, leaving 14 bases between the germline ends. Germline-derived CDR1 and CDR2 are SGDLS and YYNGEE. The method was immunoSEQ multiplex PCR; TCRdb's version includes in-frame clones alone and lacks a portion of them. The sample includes roughly 9,000 clones, approximately 81% of them seen just once. Busulfan-fludarabine conditioning, marrow transplant, and cyclophosphamide on days +3 and +4 were administered. This record belongs to a study of T cells after posttransplantation cyclophosphamide.

This TCR was recovered from a female patient aged 40-50 years who received an allogeneic stem cell transplant from an unrelated donor, was CMV-positive, and had no GVHD. Some T cells may possibly be graft donor cells. This specimen consisted of PBMCs, obtained after allogeneic stem cell transplant with posttransplant cyclophosphamide. V and J are TRBV9 and TRBJ2-3, with D maybe TRBD2 (5 bases). The chain's CDR3 is CASSVEAAGVTDTQYF. Here the CDR3 DNA reads TGTGCCAGCAGCGTAGAGGCCGCGGGCGTGACAGATACGCAGTATTTT.